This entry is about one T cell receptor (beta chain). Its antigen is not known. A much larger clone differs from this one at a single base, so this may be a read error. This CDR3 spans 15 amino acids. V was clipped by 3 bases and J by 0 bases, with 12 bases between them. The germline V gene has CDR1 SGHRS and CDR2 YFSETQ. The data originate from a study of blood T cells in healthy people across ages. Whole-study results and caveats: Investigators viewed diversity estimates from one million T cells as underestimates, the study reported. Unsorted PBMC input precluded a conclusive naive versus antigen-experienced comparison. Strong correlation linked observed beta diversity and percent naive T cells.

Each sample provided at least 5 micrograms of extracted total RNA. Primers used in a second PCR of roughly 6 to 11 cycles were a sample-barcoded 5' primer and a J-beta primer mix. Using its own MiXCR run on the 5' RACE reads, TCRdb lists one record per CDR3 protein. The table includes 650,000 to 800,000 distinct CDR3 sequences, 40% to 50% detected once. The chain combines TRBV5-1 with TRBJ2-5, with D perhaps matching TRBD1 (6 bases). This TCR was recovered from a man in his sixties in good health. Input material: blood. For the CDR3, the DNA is TGCGCCAGCAGCTGGGGTGGGACAAACCAAGAGACCCAGTACTTC. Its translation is CASSWGGTNQETQYF.